This TCR beta chain was captured by sequencing in a study of blood T cell repertoires in COVID-19. The wider study: COVID-19 samples, acute and convalescent, were from the United States, Italy and Spain. T cells, B-cell-depleted T cells, or PBMCs supplied cDNA or gDNA.

The V and J ends lost 5 bases and 6 bases, in that order; junction bases with no gene match: 7. The CDR3 has 15 residues. Germline CDR1 MNHNS, CDR2 SASEGT. The data were produced by immunoSEQ multiplex PCR, yet TCRdb's version contains in-frame clones alone and is incomplete. The sample includes approximately 98,000 clones, over 80% of them seen just once. The TCR originated in an older woman with acute or convalescent COVID-19. The sequenced material came from peripheral blood. J is TRBJ1-5 and V is TRBV6-1, with TRBD1 identical over 10 bases. CDR3 amino acids: CASSSETGGGQPQHF. CDR3 nucleotide sequence: TGTGCCAGCAGTTCGGAGACAGGGGGCGGTCAGCCCCAGCATTTT.